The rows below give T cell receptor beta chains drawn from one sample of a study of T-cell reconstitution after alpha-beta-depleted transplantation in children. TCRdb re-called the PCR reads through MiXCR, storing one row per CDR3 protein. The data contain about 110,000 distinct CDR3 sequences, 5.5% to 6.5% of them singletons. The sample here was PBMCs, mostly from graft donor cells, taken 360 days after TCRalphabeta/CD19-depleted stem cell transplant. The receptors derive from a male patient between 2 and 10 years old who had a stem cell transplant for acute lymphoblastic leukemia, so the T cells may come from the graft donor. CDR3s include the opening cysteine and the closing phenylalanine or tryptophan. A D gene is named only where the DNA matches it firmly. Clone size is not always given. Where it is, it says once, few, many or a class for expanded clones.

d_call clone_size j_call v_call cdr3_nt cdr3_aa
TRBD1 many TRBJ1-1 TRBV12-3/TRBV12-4 TGTGCCAGCACCCTGACAGGGGGCGGGAACACTGAAGCTTTCTTT CASTLTGGGNTEAFF
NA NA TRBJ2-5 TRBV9 TGTGCCAGCAGCGTAGATCAAGGGCGGCAGGGGGGACAAGAGACCCAGTACTTC CASSVDQGRQGGQETQYF
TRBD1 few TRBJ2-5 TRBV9 TGTGCCAGCAGCCCAGCCGGGACAGGGCGAGAGACCCAGTACTTC CASSPAGTGRETQYF
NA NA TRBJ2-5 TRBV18 TGTGCCAGCTCACGGCCAAGACAAGCGGAGACCCAGTACTTC CASSRPRQAETQYF
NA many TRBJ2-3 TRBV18 TGTGCCAGCCTGCGACAGGAAGGACTCACAGATACGCAGTATTTT CASLRQEGLTDTQYF
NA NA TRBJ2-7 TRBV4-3 TGCGCCAGCAGCCTGGGCCCCGAGACAGACATCTACGAGCAGTACTTC CASSLGPETDIYEQYF
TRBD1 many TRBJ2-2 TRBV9 TGTGCCAGCAGCGTTAGACAGGGCTCGAACACCGGGGAGCTGTTTTTT CASSVRQGSNTGELFF
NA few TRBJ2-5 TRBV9 TGTGCCAGCAGCGTCGCTAGCAAAGAGACCCAGTACTTC CASSVASKETQYF
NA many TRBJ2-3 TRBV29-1 TGCAGCGTCGGGGGGCCAGCGGATACGCAGTATTTT CSVGGPADTQYF
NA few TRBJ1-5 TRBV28 TGTGCCAGCAAAGAGTATAGCAATCAGCCCCAGCATTTT CASKEYSNQPQHF
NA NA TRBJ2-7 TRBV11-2 TGTGCCAGCAGGTCCCCGGCAGGGAGCTCCTACGAGCAGTACTTC CASRSPAGSSYEQYF
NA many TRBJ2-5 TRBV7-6 TGTGCCAGCAGCTCTGGGGAGTTGGAGACCCAGTACTTC CASSSGELETQYF
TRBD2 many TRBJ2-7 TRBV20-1 TGCAGTGCACCTAGCGGGAGATCGGTCTACGAGCAGTACTTC CSAPSGRSVYEQYF
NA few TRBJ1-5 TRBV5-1 TGCGCCAGCAGCTTGGATGGGGCGCATAGCAATCAGCCCCAGCATTTT CASSLDGAHSNQPQHF
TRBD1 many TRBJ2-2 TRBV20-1 TGCAGTGCTAGATTTGACAGGGTTTACACCGGGGAGCTGTTTTTT CSARFDRVYTGELFF
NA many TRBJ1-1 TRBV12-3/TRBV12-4 TGTGCCAGCAGTCCCCAGGGGAAGCACACTGAAGCTTTCTTT CASSPQGKHTEAFF
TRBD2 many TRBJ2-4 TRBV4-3 TGCGCCAGCAGCCAAGATGGGCGGGGGGGCCCAGGAAACATTCAGTACTTC CASSQDGRGGPGNIQYF
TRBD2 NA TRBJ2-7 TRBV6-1 TGTGCCAGCACTCCCGGGGGGACCGCCTACGAGCAGTACTTC CASTPGGTAYEQYF
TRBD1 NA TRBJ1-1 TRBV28 TGTGCCAGCAGAATCGACAGGGGAACTGAAGCTTTCTTT CASRIDRGTEAFF
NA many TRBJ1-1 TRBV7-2 TGTGCCAGCAGCTTACTCCGGACCTTAACGGGGACTGAAGCTTTCTTT CASSLLRTLTGTEAFF
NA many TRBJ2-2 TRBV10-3 TGTGCCATCAGTGAGTCCCCGGGACTGGAGAACACCGGGGAGCTGTTTTTT CAISESPGLENTGELFF
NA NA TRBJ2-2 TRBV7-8 TGTGCCAGCAGCTTAGATAGGACCGGGCTCACCGGGGAGCTGTTTTTT CASSLDRTGLTGELFF
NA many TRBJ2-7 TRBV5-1 TGCGCCAGCAGCCCAGGCCACCTCGAGCAGTACTTC CASSPGHLEQYF
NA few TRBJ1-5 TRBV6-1 TGTGCCAGCAGTGAGGGTTCCAAGGGGCAGCCCCAGCATTTT CASSEGSKGQPQHF
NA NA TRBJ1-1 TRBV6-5 TGTGCCAGCAGTTACGGAGAGCAAGCTTTCTTT CASSYGEQAFF